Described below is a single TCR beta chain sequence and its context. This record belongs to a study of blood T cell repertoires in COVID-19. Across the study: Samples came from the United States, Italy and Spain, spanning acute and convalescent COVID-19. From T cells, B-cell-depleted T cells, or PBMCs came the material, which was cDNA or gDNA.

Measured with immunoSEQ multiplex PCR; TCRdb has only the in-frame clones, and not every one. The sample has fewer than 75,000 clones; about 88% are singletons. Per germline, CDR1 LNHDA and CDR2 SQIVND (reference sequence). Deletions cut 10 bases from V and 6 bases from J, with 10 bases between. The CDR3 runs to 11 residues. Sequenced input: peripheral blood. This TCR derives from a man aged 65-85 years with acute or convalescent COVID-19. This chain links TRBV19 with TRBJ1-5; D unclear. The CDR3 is CATGGGQPQHF. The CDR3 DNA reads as TGTGCCACCGGCGGCGGTCAGCCCCAGCATTTT.